These 12 T cell receptor beta chains came from one sample sequenced in a study of shared clonotypes between healthy human individuals. Clones were sequenced by immunoSEQ multiplex PCR, and TCRdb holds only the in-frame ones, with some missing. The table has about 2.4 million clones, 80% to 95% seen once. Input material: naive CD4+ T cells from PBMCs. Subset indicated: CD45RA+ positively selected. The origin of the receptors is a young man in good health. Some clones in this sample may be carry-over from other donors' samples.

The J gene is TRBJ2-5, the V gene TRBV28; the match to TRBD2 covers 12 bases. The J call may not be correct, given that the DNA end is closer to TRBJ2-7. Per the germline V gene, CDR1 is MDHEN and CDR2 is SYDVKM. There are 15 residues in the CDR3. This CDR3 reads CASSFSLLAGGEQYF. The CDR3 nucleotides read TGTGCCAGCAGTTTCTCTTTACTAGCGGGAGGCGAGCAGTACTTC.

The CDR3: CAWSVLDGSYEQYF. The CDR3 nucleotides are TGTGCCTGGAGTGTACTAGACGGCTCCTACGAGCAGTACTTC. This chain uses TRBV30 with TRBJ2-7; D might be TRBD2 (5 bases). Trimming left V 0 bases short and J 0 bases short, with 9 bases between. Germline assignment: CDR1 GTSNPN and CDR2 SVGIG (reference sequence). The CDR3 is 14 residues long.

This clone occurred once. The rearrangement uses TRBV28 and TRBJ2-5, with D perhaps TRBD1 or TRBD2 (6 bases each). The CDR3 is 15 amino acids. Germline V gene lookup returns CDR1 MDHEN and CDR2 SYDVKM. The V end was cut by 2 bases, the J end by 1 base, with 11 bases between. Written as DNA, the CDR3 is TGTGCCAGCAGTTTACGGGGGCCGGGCCAAGAGACCCAGTACTTC. It encodes CASSLRGPGQETQYF.

The chain uses TRBV7-3 and TRBJ2-1, with a weak D call TRBD1 (6 bases). CDR1 and CDR2 (germline): SGHTA, FQGTGA. This CDR3 spans 16 amino acids. V was pared by 3 bases and J by 7 bases, with 19 bases between. CDR3 nucleotide sequence: TGTGCCAGCAGCTTTAGGCCAGGCCGAGGGGGTAATGAGCAGTTCTTC. Amino acids: CASSFRPGRGGNEQFF.

The chain links TRBV25-1 to TRBJ1-2; D gene unclear. CDR1 MGHDK and CDR2 SYGVNS come from the germline V gene. CDR3 size: 11 residues. Trimming shortened V by 5 bases and J by 4 bases, and 5 bases separated the two germline ends. Written as DNA, the CDR3 is TGTGCCAGCAGTTGGATCTATGGCTACACCTTC. It yields the protein CASSWIYGYTF.

The V and J genes are TRBV5-1 and TRBJ2-7; D perhaps matches TRBD1 (7 bases). This CDR3 has 15 residues. V lost 4 bases and J lost 5, with 19 bases in between. Germline-derived CDR1 and CDR2 are SGHRS and YFSETQ. CDR3 in DNA: TGCGCCAGCAGCGCCAAGGAGGGGGCGCGGGACGAGCAGTACTTC. Residues: CASSAKEGARDEQYF.

This chain connects TRBV6-5 to TRBJ2-5; D is unclear. The CDR3 spans 14 residues. CDR1 MNHEY and CDR2 SVGAGI come from the germline V gene. V gave up 2 bases and J gave up 5 bases, with 12 bases separating them. The CDR3 region is CASSYRADRETQYF. DNA of the CDR3: TGTGCCAGCAGTTACAGGGCCGATCGGGAGACCCAGTACTTC.

V is TRBV6-6 and J is TRBJ1-1; D is unresolved. The germline V and J ends were trimmed by 6 bases and 3 bases, with 11 bases remaining between them. In germline, CDR1 is MNHNY, CDR2 SVGAGI (reference sequence). The CDR3 sequence is 13 residues long. For the CDR3, the DNA is TGTGCCAGCAGATCCTATGATTACACTGAAGCTTTCTTT. Translating it yields CASRSYDYTEAFF.

The V and J genes are TRBV29-1 and TRBJ1-1; weak D call: TRBD1 (5 bases). Germline assignment: CDR1 SQVTM and CDR2 ANQGSEA. The V and J ends lost 0 bases and 6 bases respectively, with 14 bases between them. The CDR3 is 14 residues long. The CDR3 here is CSVEDRRVFAEAFF. DNA of the CDR3: TGCAGCGTTGAAGATCGCAGGGTGTTCGCTGAAGCTTTCTTT.

The chain has TRBV4-1 and TRBJ1-5; tentative D call: TRBD1 (5 bases). V lost 0 bases and J 7 bases, leaving 19 bases between the germline ends. The CDR3 totals 17 residues. Looked up from germline, CDR1 is MGHRA and CDR2 is YSYEKL. The CDR3 sequence is CASSQDPPGRRGQPQHF. The CDR3 DNA reads TGCGCCAGCAGCCAAGACCCGCCGGGGCGGCGCGGCCAGCCCCAGCATTTT.

The chain combines TRBV7-9 with TRBJ2-1; 7 positions match TRBD1. The V gene end was trimmed by 2 bases and the J gene end by 2 bases; junction bases not matched to a gene: 3. CDR1 SEHNR and CDR2 FQNEAQ come from the germline V gene (reference sequence). The CDR3 runs to 15 residues. The CDR3 loop is CASSLRDSTYNEQFF. The DNA for the CDR3 is TGTGCCAGCAGCTTAAGGGACAGCACCTACAATGAGCAGTTCTTC.

CDR3 nucleotides: TGTGCCAGCAGTGAAGTGGGAACCCTCACAGATACGCAGTATTTT. Protein sequence: CASSEVGTLTDTQYF. The chain employs TRBV6-1 and TRBJ2-3; D not resolved. The CDR3 consists of 15 residues. Germline loops: CDR1 MNHNS, CDR2 SASEGT. The V and J ends lost 1 base and 2 bases respectively, with 10 bases between them.